Detailed here is one T cell receptor beta chain. Its antigen is not known. The PCR employed 60 Vbeta primers together with 13 Jbeta primers. Authors' data handling: Later, tens of millions of unique TCR beta chains were counted in an analysis, and approximately 10 million of them were shared. TCRdb's copy holds only in-frame clones and misses some; the assay was immunoSEQ multiplex PCR. V and J calls and clone size are given by that table; D and trimming were obtained from the DNA. The repertoire includes tens of thousands of clones, about three quarters of them detected once, and around 4% sits in the top ten. The data were obtained in a study of cytomegalovirus exposure and HLA in healthy donors. Study results and limitations: Most subjects' HLA-A and HLA-B alleles were reportedly predicted from TCR beta sequences. In a later analysis, TCR beta V- and J-gene trimming showed a link to a missense DCLRE1C variant. Using a false discovery rate of 0.05, a later analysis showed that 15,000 to 20,000 TCR beta sequences were associated with HLA alleles.

The CDR3 is 17 amino acids. Germline CDR1 SGHRS, CDR2 YFSETQ. Unmatched junction bases numbered 14, after V lost 2 bases and J lost 3 bases. V and J are TRBV5-1 and TRBJ2-7; 7 bases are a match to TRBD1. The receptor was derived from a male donor in good health and CMV-seropositive. Sequencing was performed on PBMCs. CDR3 DNA: TGCGCCAGCAGCTTAGGAGAGGGACAGACCTACCTCTACGAGCAGTACTTC. Residues: CASSLGEGQTYLYEQYF.